These T cell receptor beta chains were read from a single sample in a study of shared clonotypes between healthy human individuals. The assay was immunoSEQ multiplex PCR, and TCRdb's table has in-frame clones only and misses some. The data contain over 850,000 clones, about 84% of them singletons. Sequencing used memory CD4+ T cells from PBMCs. Source of these receptors: a man between 18 and 35 years old in good health. Some clones in this sample may be carry-over from other donors' samples. Each CDR3 is given with its conserved first and last residue.

V: TRBV28
CDR3: CASRVVETGELFF

V: TRBV11-1
CDR3: CASSLDGSSEQYF

V: TRBV9
CDR3: CASSASEGRSYEQYF

V: TRBV30
CDR3: CAVSGTGDYEQYF

V: TRBV29-1
CDR3: CSVVPDLRLAAGEQYF

V: TRBV5-1
CDR3: CASSLSRPGGREQFF

V: TRBV29-1
CDR3: CSVVLAGGPSDTQYF

V: TRBV10-2
CDR3: CASRKQDREAFF

V: TRBV7-9
CDR3: CASGLAQGDQETQYF

V: TRBV5-1
CDR3: CASSLERGHTDTQYF

V: TRBV15
CDR3: CATSTGLQSYGYTF

V: TRBV28
CDR3: CASSNRRGADTQYF

V: TRBV28
CDR3: CASSSLGQGDEQFF

V: TRBV5-5
CDR3: CASSPVAGTDTQYF

V: TRBV28
CDR3: CASSQDWGGDEKLFF

V: TRBV5-6
CDR3: CASSRGTGTNEKLFF

V: TRBV11-3
CDR3: CASSLEGTRGDEQFF

V: TRBV30
CDR3: CAWSVPQGAVTDTQYF

V: TRBV10-2
CDR3: CASSEAGLRYTF

V: TRBV30
CDR3: CAWRKRGAGGDTQYF

V: TRBV7-9
CDR3: CASSLTGRGRFNEQFF

V: TRBV28
CDR3: CASSLPYSDGNYGYTF

V: TRBV27
CDR3: CASSLGLAGVYEQYF

V: TRBV5-1
CDR3: CASSPPRGGVTEQYF

V: TRBV6-5
CDR3: CASTPGAGNTEAFF

V: TRBV29-1
CDR3: CSVVPETPMAGAQYF

V: TRBV7-2
CDR3: CASSRGLDLGAQYF

V: TRBV14
CDR3: CASSPGRQPGNTIYF

V: TRBV5-1
CDR3: CASSPLTGGTTYEQYF

V: TRBV5-8
CDR3: CASSSPLGTSLDTSTDTQYF

V: TRBV11-2
CDR3: CASSFGVAFNEKLFF

V: TRBV5-1
CDR3: CASSLAIIGTTGELFF

V: TRBV28
CDR3: CASRLDFSGTGTTEQYF

V: TRBV2
CDR3: CASSEASQGGGYTF

V: TRBV7-2
CDR3: CASSSFWNKNIQYF

V: TRBV20-1
CDR3: CSARDAYEQYF

V: TRBV7-9
CDR3: CASSTLRGEVATNEKLFF

V: TRBV5-1
CDR3: CASSLEGAQAPEQFF

V: TRBV7-8
CDR3: CASRGTVEKLFF

V: TRBV5-1
CDR3: CASSRTSWLSDEQYF

V: TRBV7-3
CDR3: CASSLGWASGMNEQFF

V: TRBV5-8
CDR3: CASSGDRGLDEQYF

V: TRBV28
CDR3: CASSPRGVAQETQYF

V: TRBV30
CDR3: CAWSVHPATEAFF

V: TRBV18
CDR3: CASSPYSKGDTQYF

V: TRBV7-3
CDR3: CASSRTGNYGYTF

V: TRBV7-3
CDR3: CASSLFSEAGELFF

V: TRBV5-6
CDR3: CASSPLRAGERGYTF

V: TRBV25-1
CDR3: CASSEFGEKETQYF

V: TRBV28
CDR3: CASRYSGPSYEQYF

V: TRBV29-1
CDR3: CSASRVSGRPPYEQYF

V: TRBV7-2
CDR3: CASSQRLAGRDTQYF

V: TRBV5-8
CDR3: CASRFEPGQGRDTEAFF